These 17 T cell receptor beta chains originate from one sample sequenced in a study of early T cells in non-severe SARS-CoV-2 infection. MiXCR, applied by TCRdb to the 5' RACE reads, yields one record per CDR3 protein. This table holds some 55,000 distinct CDR3 sequences, 9% to 15% found once. Sequenced here: whole blood, sampled at baseline. The receptors originated from an adult who was a healthcare worker with PCR-confirmed SARS-CoV-2 infection or an uninfected control (not recorded which).

The chain uses TRBV18 and TRBJ2-1; 8 nucleotides line up with TRBD2. CDR1 and CDR2 (germline): KGHSH, LQKENI. Trimming cost V 6 bases and J 4 bases; bases outside gene matches: 5. The CDR3 has 14 amino acids. The CDR3, as DNA: TGTGCCAGCTCGGGGGGACTAGAATACAATGAGCAGTTCTTC. Translating it yields CASSGGLEYNEQFF.

The rearrangement links TRBV7-2 to TRBJ2-6; D is undetermined. The germline gives CDR1 SGHTA, CDR2 FQGNSA. This CDR3 has 15 residues. The germline V and J ends were trimmed by 4 bases and 2 bases, with 9 bases remaining between them. The chain's CDR3 is CASSYDVAGANVLTF. DNA of the CDR3: TGTGCCAGCAGCTATGACGTGGCTGGGGCCAACGTCCTGACTTTC.

CDR3 sequence: CASSQKQPGTSYEQYF. CDR3 nucleotide sequence: TGCGCCAGCAGCCAAAAACAGCCAGGGACATCCTACGAGCAGTACTTC. The chain uses TRBV5-1 and TRBJ2-7; maybe TRBD1 (6 bases). The CDR3 totals 16 residues. CDR1 and CDR2 from the germline V gene are SGHRS and YFSETQ. The V and J ends lost 4 bases and 1 base respectively, with 18 bases between them.

This rearrangement joins TRBV28 to TRBJ2-1, with D perhaps TRBD1 or TRBD2 (5 bases each). Germline CDR1 MDHEN, CDR2 SYDVKM. Trimming shortened V by 6 bases and J by 9 bases, and 15 bases separated the two germline ends. The CDR3 covers 13 residues. The CDR3 here is CASSSSGRGEQFF. CDR3 DNA: TGTGCCAGCAGCTCCTCGGGGCGTGGTGAGCAGTTCTTC.

A few counts support this clonotype. This chain joins TRBV6-6 and TRBJ2-5, with 8 nucleotides matching TRBD2. After removal of 7 bases from V and 4 bases from J, the junction contained 14 bases not matched to a gene. The CDR3 runs to 16 residues. Germline CDR1 and CDR2: MNHNY and SVGAGI (reference sequence). The CDR3: CASNGAWREARETQYF. DNA of the CDR3: TGTGCCAGCAACGGGGCCTGGCGGGAGGCAAGAGAGACCCAGTACTTC.

J is TRBJ2-2 and V is TRBV7-9, with a weak D call TRBD2 (5 bases). CDR1 is SEHNR and CDR2 is FQNEAQ in the germline V gene (reference sequence). The ends were cut back, 3 bases at V and 0 bases at J, with 8 bases in the middle. CDR3 length: 15 residues. Here the CDR3 DNA reads TGTGCCAGCAGCTTCCCGGGAACGAACACCGGGGAGCTGTTTTTT. Translated, it gives CASSFPGTNTGELFF. Drawing the rest from reference TRBV7-9 and TRBJ2-2, the complete variable domain is DTGVSQNPRHKITKRGQNVTFRCDPISEHNRLYWYRQTLGQGPEFLTYFQNEAQLEKSRLLSDRFSAERPKGSFSTLEIQRTEQGDSAMYLCASSFPGTNTGELFFGEGSRLTVL.

This clonotype was seen a few times. V and J are TRBV5-5 and TRBJ2-1, with 8 positions matching TRBD1. The germline V gene encodes CDR1 SGHKS and CDR2 YYEKEE (reference sequence). The V segment lost 4 bases and the J segment 6 bases; nucleotides outside the gene matches: 18. The CDR3 totals 18 residues. The CDR3 loop is CASSLFIDRGGGGNEQFF. In nucleotides, the CDR3 is TGTGCCAGCAGCCTATTCATTGACAGGGGTGGAGGTGGCAATGAGCAGTTCTTC.

The J gene is TRBJ1-5, the V gene TRBV7-6, with D unresolved. Looked up from germline, CDR1 is SGHVS and CDR2 is FNYEAQ. V lost 3 bases and J 5 bases, leaving 8 bases between the germline ends. This CDR3 spans 13 amino acids. In DNA, the CDR3 is TGTGCCAGCAGCTTGACTTCAGATCAGCCCCAGCATTTT. It is translated as CASSLTSDQPQHF.

This clonotype was seen at least ten times. J is TRBJ2-5 and V is TRBV5-1; D tentatively fits TRBD1 or TRBD2 (6 bases each). The CDR3 sequence is 14 residues long. V was clipped by 4 bases and J by 6 bases, with 16 bases between them. In germline, CDR1 is SGHRS, CDR2 YFSETQ. For the CDR3, the DNA is TGCGCCAGCAGCGAGGGGGTCGCGGGGAAGACCCAGTACTTC. Its protein is CASSEGVAGKTQYF.

The chain has TRBV4-3 and TRBJ2-1; TRBD2 is a possible D gene (6 bases). Germline CDR1 LGHNA, CDR2 YSLEER. The germline V and J ends were trimmed by 0 bases and 2 bases, with 14 bases remaining between them. CDR3 length: 17 residues. DNA for the CDR3: TGCGCCAGCAGCCAAGATCCTGTGGGAGGTCCCTACAATGAGCAGTTCTTC. Its translation is CASSQDPVGGPYNEQFF.

This clonotype showed up just a few times. The chain couples TRBV7-2 to TRBJ2-1; tentatively, D is TRBD2 (5 bases). CDR3 length: 16 residues. Trimming shortened V by 2 bases and J by 8 bases, and 19 bases separated the two germline ends. CDR1 and CDR2 (germline): SGHTA, FQGNSA. CDR3 protein: CASSLPPGKLADEQFF. The CDR3 DNA reads TGTGCCAGCAGCTTACCTCCTGGGAAGCTAGCCGATGAGCAGTTCTTC.

This clonotype was seen at least ten times. The V gene is TRBV5-1, the J gene TRBJ2-7; D uncertain. Germline loops: CDR1 SGHRS, CDR2 YFSETQ. Trimming pared 5 bases from V and 7 bases from J, leaving 16 bases between. The CDR3 has 13 amino acids. The CDR3 sequence: CASSHDGVGEQYF. The DNA of the CDR3 is TGCGCCAGCAGTCACGATGGAGTGGGGGAGCAGTACTTC.

The table lists this clonotype with many counts. J is TRBJ2-2 and V is TRBV12-3 or TRBV12-4; D is perhaps TRBD1 (6 bases). This CDR3 contains 13 residues. The germline V and J ends were trimmed by 5 bases and 8 bases, with 12 bases remaining between them. The CDR3: CASSEQGTGELFF. For the CDR3, the DNA is TGTGCCAGCAGTGAACAGGGTACAGGGGAGCTGTTTTTT.

This clonotype showed up many times. The chain uses TRBV2 and TRBJ2-1; D tentatively reads TRBD1 or TRBD2 (5 bases each). The CDR3 contains 15 residues. Germline loops: CDR1 SNHLY, CDR2 FYNNEI. V lost 8 bases, J lost 5 bases, and 19 bases lay in between. The CDR3 here is CASYRPGTGNNEQFF. In DNA, the CDR3 is TGTGCCAGCTACCGACCCGGGACGGGGAACAATGAGCAGTTCTTC.

This clonotype showed up many times. The chain uses TRBV3-1 and TRBJ1-1; D is undetermined. The ends were cut back, 1 base at V and 1 base at J, with 10 bases in the middle. The CDR3 is made up of 15 amino acids. The V gene's germline CDR1 is LGHDT and CDR2 YNNKEL (reference sequence). The CDR3 protein is CASSQAPTGNTEAFF. In DNA, the CDR3 is TGTGCCAGCAGCCAAGCCCCGACGGGGAACACTGAAGCTTTCTTT.

Judged by abundance, this clonotype is medium-sized. In nucleotides, the CDR3 is TGTGCCAGCAGTCCCACTCTCGACCTTGAGCAGTTCTTC. It translates to CASSPTLDLEQFF. J is TRBJ2-1 and V is TRBV2; D gene ambiguous. V lost 5 bases to trimming and J lost 9 bases, with 14 bases between them. The length of the CDR3 is 13 residues. Germline V lookup: CDR1 SNHLY, CDR2 FYNNEI.

The chain couples TRBV7-2 to TRBJ1-1, with a tentative D call TRBD1 (5 bases). Per germline, CDR1 SGHTA and CDR2 FQGNSA. The V end was cut by 7 bases, the J end by 8 bases, with 14 bases between. The CDR3 has 12 residues. This CDR3 reads CASMTDAPEAFF. The CDR3 region has the DNA TGTGCCAGCATGACAGATGCACCAGAAGCTTTCTTT.